These 11 T cell receptor beta chains originate from one sample sequenced in a study of T cells in localized non-small cell lung cancer. TCRdb keeps only in-frame clones here, not all; method: immunoSEQ multiplex PCR. The table shows approximately 26,000 clones, with approximately 90% occurring only once. This sample comprised peripheral blood, obtained before any cancer treatment. Source of these receptors: a female donor over 55 with stage II squamous cell lung carcinoma.

This chain joins TRBV2 and TRBJ1-1, with 7 bases identical to TRBD1. CDR3 length: 14 residues. In germline, CDR1 is SNHLY, CDR2 FYNNEI. The V and J ends lost 6 bases and 2 bases, in that order; junction bases with no gene match: 6. CDR3 region: CASSLRGLNTEAFF. The DNA of the CDR3 is TGTGCCAGCAGCCTAAGGGGGCTTAACACTGAAGCTTTCTTT.

The chain employs TRBV5-1 and TRBJ2-3; D unclear. The V gene lost 0 bases and the J gene lost 6 bases, with 11 bases spanning the gap. The CDR3 contains 14 residues. The germline V gene has CDR1 SGHRS and CDR2 YFSETQ. CDR3 coding DNA: TGCGCCAGCAGCTTGGCCGTGTCCCGGGATACGCAGTATTTT. Its protein product is CASSLAVSRDTQYF.

This clone showed up just a few times. The gene calls are TRBV18 and TRBJ1-5; D is perhaps TRBD1 (5 bases). The CDR3 runs to 13 residues. V lost 3 bases, J lost 6 bases, and 9 bases lay in between. CDR1 and CDR2 from the germline V gene are KGHSH and LQKENI. The CDR3 is CASSPGTSQPQHF. The CDR3 DNA reads TGTGCCAGCTCACCGGGGACTAGTCAGCCCCAGCATTTT.

The chain employs TRBV7-3 and TRBJ2-3, with 7 bases matching TRBD2. The CDR3 has 14 amino acids. CDR1 and CDR2 (germline): SGHTA, FQGTGA. V shed 4 bases, J shed 1 base, and the junction held 2 bases outside the gene matches. The CDR3 DNA is TGTGCCAGCAGCTCACGGGGGGGCACAGATACGCAGTATTTT. Translation: CASSSRGGTDTQYF.

The chain couples TRBV4-1 to TRBJ2-6; D unresolved. The V and J ends lost 0 bases and 0 bases respectively, with 9 bases between them. CDR1 is MGHRA, CDR2 YSYEKL, per germline. The CDR3 loop spans 17 amino acids. CDR3 loop: CASSQETWSSGANVLTF. The CDR3 DNA reads TGCGCCAGCAGCCAAGAGACTTGGAGCTCTGGGGCCAACGTCCTGACTTTC.

The rearrangement links TRBV10-3 to TRBJ1-6; TRBD1 agrees at 8 bases. V was pared by 7 bases and J by 6 bases, with 5 bases of the junction left unmatched. CDR1 is ENHRY and CDR2 is SYGVKD in the germline V gene. This CDR3 has 14 residues. The CDR3 spells CAINQGQGNSPLHF. DNA of the CDR3: TGTGCCATCAATCAAGGACAGGGTAATTCACCCCTCCACTTT.

This clone appeared a few times. The rearrangement uses TRBV7-8 and TRBJ2-5; D unresolved. The CDR3 extends over 14 amino acids. Germline V gene data show CDR1 as SGHVS and CDR2 as FQNEAQ. The V end was cut by 3 bases, the J end by 0 bases, with 8 bases between. Here the CDR3 reads CASSLDGYQETQYF. CDR3 bases: TGTGCCAGCAGCTTGGACGGGTACCAAGAGACCCAGTACTTC.

The chain uses TRBV11-2 and TRBJ2-1; D gene unclear. The CDR3 has 16 amino acids. Germline V gene sequence: CDR1 SGHAT, CDR2 FQNNGV. Trimming took off 1 base at V and 5 bases at J, with 15 bases between the two ends. CDR3 nucleotide sequence: TGTGCCAGCAGCTTAGTTTTTTTCGGTGGGGACAATGAGCAGTTCTTC. Its translation: CASSLVFFGGDNEQFF.

The rearrangement joins TRBV28 to TRBJ1-5; D gene unclear. CDR1 and CDR2 from the germline V gene are MDHEN and SYDVKM. Between the trimmed V and J ends, which lost 5 bases and 11 bases, there was a span of 10 bases. The CDR3 is 11 amino acids. CDR3 coding DNA: TGTGCCAGCAGTCCCATTGGAGCCCAGCATTTT. Protein: CASSPIGAQHF.

CDR3 DNA: TGTGCCAGTAGTATCCCTTTGGGGGCGGCCTACAATGAGCAGTTCTTC. Amino acids: CASSIPLGAAYNEQFF. The V and J genes are TRBV19 and TRBJ2-1; possibly TRBD1 for D (6 bases). The CDR3 totals 16 residues. Trimming stripped 3 bases from V and 2 bases from J, with 14 bases between. From germline, CDR1 is LNHDA and CDR2 SQIVND (reference sequence).

The chain carries TRBV9 and TRBJ1-2; weak D call: TRBD1 (5 bases). Trimming shortened V by 0 bases and J by 7 bases, and 13 bases separated the two germline ends. The germline CDR1 and CDR2 sequences are SGDLS and YYNGEE. The CDR3 consists of 14 residues. The CDR3, as DNA: TGTGCCAGCAGCGTAGATAATGCAAGGGGTGGCTACACCTTC. Translation: CASSVDNARGGYTF. The complete variable domain, with remaining parts taken from reference TRBV9 and TRBJ1-2, reads DSGVTQTPKHLITATGQRVTLRCSPRSGDLSVYWYQQSLDQGLQFLIQYYNGEERAKGNILERFSAQQFPDLHSELNLSSLELGDSALYFCASSVDNARGGYTFGSGTRLTVV.